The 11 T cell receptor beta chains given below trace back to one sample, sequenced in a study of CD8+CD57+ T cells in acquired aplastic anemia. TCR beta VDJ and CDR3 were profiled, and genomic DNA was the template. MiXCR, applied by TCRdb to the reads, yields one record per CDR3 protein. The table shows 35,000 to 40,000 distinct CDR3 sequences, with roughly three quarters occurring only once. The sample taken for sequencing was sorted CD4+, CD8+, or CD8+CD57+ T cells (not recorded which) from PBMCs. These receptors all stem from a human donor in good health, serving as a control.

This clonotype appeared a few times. CDR3 bases: TGTGCCAGCAGGTCGGACGTCGGTGTGGAGACCCAGTACTTC. This gives the protein CASRSDVGVETQYF. The genes are TRBV12-3 or TRBV12-4 and TRBJ2-5; no clear D. V was trimmed by 6 bases and J by 5 bases, leaving 16 bases between them. This CDR3 has 14 residues.

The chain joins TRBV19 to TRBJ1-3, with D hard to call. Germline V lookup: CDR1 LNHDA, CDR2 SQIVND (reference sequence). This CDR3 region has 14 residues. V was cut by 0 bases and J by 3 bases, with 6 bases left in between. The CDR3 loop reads CASSIDHGGNTIYF. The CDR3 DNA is TGTGCCAGTAGTATAGATCACGGTGGAAACACCATATATTTT.

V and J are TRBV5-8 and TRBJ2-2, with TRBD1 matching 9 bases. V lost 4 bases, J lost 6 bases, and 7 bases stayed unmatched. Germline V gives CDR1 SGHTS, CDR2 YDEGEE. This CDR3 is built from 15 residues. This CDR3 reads CASSDPGQGSGELFF. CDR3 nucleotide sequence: TGTGCCAGCAGCGATCCGGGACAGGGTTCCGGGGAGCTGTTTTTT.

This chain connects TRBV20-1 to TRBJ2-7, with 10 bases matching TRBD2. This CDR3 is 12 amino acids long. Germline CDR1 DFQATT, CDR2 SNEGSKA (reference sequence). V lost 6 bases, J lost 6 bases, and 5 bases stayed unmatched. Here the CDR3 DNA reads TGCAGTGCCCCCAGGACTAGCGGCGAGCAGTACTTC. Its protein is CSAPRTSGEQYF.

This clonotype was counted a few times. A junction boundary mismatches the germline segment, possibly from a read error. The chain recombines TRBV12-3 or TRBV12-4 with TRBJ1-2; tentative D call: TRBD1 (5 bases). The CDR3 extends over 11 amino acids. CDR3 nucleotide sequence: TGTGCCAGCAGCTCCTCCTGGGGCAGCTCCTTC. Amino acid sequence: CASSSSWGSSF.

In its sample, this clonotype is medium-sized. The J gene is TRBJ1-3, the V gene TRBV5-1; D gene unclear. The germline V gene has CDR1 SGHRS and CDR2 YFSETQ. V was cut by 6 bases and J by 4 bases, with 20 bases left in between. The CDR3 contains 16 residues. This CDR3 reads CASKNEGPSQGNTIYF. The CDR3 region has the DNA TGCGCCAGCAAAAATGAAGGGCCCAGCCAAGGAAACACCATATATTTT. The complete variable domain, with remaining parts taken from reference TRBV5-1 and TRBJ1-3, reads KAGVTQTPRYLIKTRGQQVTLSCSPISGHRSVSWYQQTPGQGLQFLFEYFSETQRNKGNFPGRFSGRQFSNSRSEMNVSTLELGDSALYLCASKNEGPSQGNTIYFGEGSWLTVV.

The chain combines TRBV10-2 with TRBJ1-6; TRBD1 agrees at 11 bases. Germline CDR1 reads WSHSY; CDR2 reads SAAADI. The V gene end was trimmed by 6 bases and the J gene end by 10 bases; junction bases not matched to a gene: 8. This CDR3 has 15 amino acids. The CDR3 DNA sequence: TGCGCCAGCAGCCGGACAGGGGGCGAGGAGTCACCCCTCCACTTT. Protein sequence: CASSRTGGEESPLHF.

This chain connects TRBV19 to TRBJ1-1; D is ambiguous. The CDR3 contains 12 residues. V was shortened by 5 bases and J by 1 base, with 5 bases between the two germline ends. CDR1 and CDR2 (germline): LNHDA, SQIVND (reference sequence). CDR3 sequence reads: CASSPGNTEAFF. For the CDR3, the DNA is TGTGCCAGTAGTCCAGGGAACACTGAAGCTTTCTTT.

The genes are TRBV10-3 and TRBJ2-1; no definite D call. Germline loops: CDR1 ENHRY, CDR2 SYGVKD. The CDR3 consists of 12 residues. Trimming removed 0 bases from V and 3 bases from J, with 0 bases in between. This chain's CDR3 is CAISESYNEQFF. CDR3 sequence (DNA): TGTGCCATCAGTGAGTCCTACAATGAGCAGTTCTTC.

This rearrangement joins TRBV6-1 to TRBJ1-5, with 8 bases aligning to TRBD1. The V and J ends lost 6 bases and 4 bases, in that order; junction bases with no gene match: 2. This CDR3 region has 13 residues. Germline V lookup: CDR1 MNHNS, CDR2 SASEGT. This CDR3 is CASRGQANQPQHF. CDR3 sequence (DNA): TGTGCCAGCAGGGGACAGGCTAATCAGCCCCAGCATTTT.

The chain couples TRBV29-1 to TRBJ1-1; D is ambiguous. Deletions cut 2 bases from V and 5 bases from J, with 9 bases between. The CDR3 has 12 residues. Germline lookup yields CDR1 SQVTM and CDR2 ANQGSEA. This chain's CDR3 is CSVERQETEAFF. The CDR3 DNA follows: TGCAGCGTTGAACGCCAGGAGACTGAAGCTTTCTTT.